This TCR beta chain originates from a study of blood T cell repertoires in COVID-19. Under the authors' procedure: Estimates of nucleated cell counts were drawn from the amplification of reference gene primers. Profiling relied on immunoSEQ multiplex PCR, and the TCRdb table lists in-frame clones only, not all of them. That table is the source of V, J and clone size, and D and trimming were worked out from the DNA. In the table there are 95,000 to 150,000 clones, about nine tenths of which are singletons. This CDR3 has 17 residues. V was clipped by 4 bases and J by 2 bases; unmatched bases: 7. Germline-derived CDR1 and CDR2 are SGHKS and YYEKEE (reference sequence).

The clonotype was recovered from a woman in her 70s with acute or convalescent COVID-19. The sample comprised peripheral blood. The chain couples TRBV5-5 to TRBJ2-2; 11 bases are shared with TRBD1. Written as DNA, the CDR3 is TGTGCCAGCAGCCACGGACAGGGGGCGCTTAACACCGGGGAGCTGTTTTTT. This encodes CASSHGQGALNTGELFF.